One and the same sample provided the 30 T cell receptor beta chains below, sequenced in a study of blood T cells in healthy people across ages. Through a sample-barcoded 5' primer and a J-beta primer mix, a second PCR was run for roughly 6 to 12 cycles. TCRdb re-called the 5' RACE reads with MiXCR, one entry per CDR3 protein. This table has 730,000 or so distinct CDR3 sequences, about 40% appearing once. Source material: blood. These receptors were obtained from a woman aged 60-70 years in good health.

Note on this clonotype: A read error may account for a junction end that differs from germline. The chain recombines TRBV5-1 with TRBJ2-7, with D perhaps matching TRBD1 (7 bases). Germline CDR1 is SGHRS and CDR2 is YFSETQ. The CDR3 sequence is 16 residues long. CDR3 DNA sequence: TGCGTCAGCAGCTCCCCCCAGGGGGGAGGTACCTACGAGCAGTACTTC. Encoded protein: CVSSSPQGGGTYEQYF.

CDR3 sequence: CASSRFRDRDNEQFF. CDR3 bases: TGTGCCAGCAGTAGATTTCGGGACAGGGACAATGAGCAGTTCTTC. V and J are TRBV6-5 and TRBJ2-1; 9 bases map to TRBD1. The germline V gene has CDR1 MNHEY and CDR2 SVGAGI. The CDR3 totals 15 residues. V was clipped by 5 bases and J by 5 bases; unmatched bases: 7.

This clonotype has only a few counts. This chain connects TRBV20-1 to TRBJ1-4; TRBD1 matches at 11 bases. With 6 bases clipped from V and 8 bases from J, the junction kept 8 bases outside the gene matches. CDR1 is DFQATT, CDR2 SNEGSKA, per germline (reference sequence). There are 14 residues in the CDR3. The chain's CDR3 is CSAPGQGAREKLFF. CDR3 in DNA: TGCAGTGCCCCCGGACAGGGGGCGCGGGAAAAACTGTTTTTT.

A remark on this clonotype: Mismatch with germline at one junction end may stem from a read error. The V and J genes are TRBV27 and TRBJ2-6; TRBD1 or TRBD2 may be the D gene (5 bases each). The germline V gene encodes CDR1 MNHEY and CDR2 SMNVEV (reference sequence). The CDR3 consists of 16 residues. CDR3 nucleotides: TGTGCCCGCAGTCCGGGACGGACCTCTGGGGCCAACGTCCTGACTTTC. It specifies CARSPGRTSGANVLTF.

This clonotype was counted only a few times. The chain employs TRBV7-3 and TRBJ2-3, with D unresolved. V lost 5 bases to trimming and J lost 5 bases, with 14 bases between them. Germline V CDR1 and CDR2: SGHTA, FQGTGA. The CDR3 runs 14 residues. CDR3 protein: CASSVEPLVDTQYF. The CDR3 coding sequence is TGTGCCAGCAGCGTTGAACCGCTGGTAGATACGCAGTATTTT.

The table lists this clonotype with a few counts. The chain combines TRBV7-2 with TRBJ1-6; weak D call: TRBD1 (5 bases). Germline lookup yields CDR1 SGHTA and CDR2 FQGNSA. V was cut by 5 bases and J by 7 bases, with 15 bases left in between. The CDR3 length is 15 residues. The CDR3 DNA reads TGTGCCAGCAGCCCATCCGGGACGGAGAATTCACCCCTCCACTTT. Protein: CASSPSGTENSPLHF. The full variable domain, completed using reference TRBV7-2 and TRBJ1-6, is GAGVSQSPSNKVTEKGKDVELRCDPISGHTALYWYRQSLGQGLEFLIYFQGNSAPDKSGLPSDRFSAERTGGSVSTLTIQRTQQEDSAVYLCASSPSGTENSPLHFGNGTRLTVT.

This clonotype was found a few times. V and J are TRBV29-1 and TRBJ2-1; 9 bases are a match to TRBD2. Germline V gives CDR1 SQVTM, CDR2 ANQGSEA. After removal of 1 base from V and 0 bases from J, the junction contained 7 bases not matched to a gene. The CDR3 runs 17 residues. CDR3 DNA sequence: TGCAGCGTTGAAGGACTAGCGGAGTCAAGCTCCTACAATGAGCAGTTCTTC. Protein: CSVEGLAESSSYNEQFF.

In this sample, this clonotype turned up once. The rearrangement links TRBV6-2 or TRBV6-3 to TRBJ2-3, with D unclear. This CDR3 comprises 14 residues. Trimming removed 4 bases at V and 2 bases at J, with 10 bases between. CDR1 and CDR2 from the germline V gene are MNHEY and SVGEGT. The CDR3: CASSWPLDTDTQYF. DNA of the CDR3: TGTGCCAGCAGTTGGCCCCTAGACACAGATACGCAGTATTTT.

This clonotype has more than one count but fewer than ten. The V and J genes are TRBV12-5 and TRBJ2-7, with 9 bases aligning to TRBD1. Trimming at V came to 1 base and at J to 3 bases, leaving 10 bases not matched to a gene. The germline V gene encodes CDR1 LGHNT and CDR2 FRNRAP. This CDR3 region has 17 residues. CDR3 protein: CASGLAKLPGQGYEQYF. CDR3 in DNA: TGTGCTAGTGGTTTGGCAAAACTTCCGGGACAGGGCTACGAGCAGTACTTC.

This clonotype turned up a few times. V is TRBV7-7 and J is TRBJ2-1, with D tentatively TRBD2 (6 bases). Germline V gives CDR1 SSHAT, CDR2 FNYEAQ (reference sequence). With 5 bases removed from V and 7 bases from J, the gap between germline ends came to 18 bases. The CDR3 runs 15 residues. For the CDR3, the DNA is TGTGCCAGCAGCGCCTTTTTCGGGGGTAGTAATGAGCAGTTCTTC. Its translation: CASSAFFGGSNEQFF.

The rearrangement links TRBV6-2 or TRBV6-3 to TRBJ2-1; D unresolved. CDR1 is MNHEY and CDR2 is SVGEGT in the germline V gene. The ends were cut back, 6 bases at V and 4 bases at J, with 7 bases in the middle. The CDR3 has 12 residues. CDR3: CASSRRYNEQFF. DNA of the CDR3: TGTGCCAGCAGCCGAAGATACAATGAGCAGTTCTTC.

This clonotype was counted many times. The chain couples TRBV12-3 or TRBV12-4 to TRBJ1-2; D is unresolved. Trimming stripped 5 bases from V and 3 bases from J, with 13 bases between. This CDR3 has 14 residues. The CDR3: CASSTRGRYYGYTF. The CDR3 DNA is TGTGCCAGCAGTACCCGCGGCAGGTACTATGGCTACACCTTC.

In its sample, this clonotype was seen a few times. This chain uses TRBV9 with TRBJ2-7; D ambiguous. The CDR3 is 16 amino acids. V gave up 0 bases and J gave up 7 bases, with 20 bases separating them. Germline values: CDR1 SGDLS, CDR2 YYNGEE. CDR3 bases: TGTGCCAGCAGCGTAGGCGGTGGGGTTGCAGGTAGAGAGCAGTACTTC. Protein: CASSVGGGVAGREQYF.

In this sample, this clonotype turned up a few times. The genes are TRBV28 and TRBJ1-6; D ambiguous. Trimming took 2 bases from V and 0 from J, leaving 8 bases between them. The germline V gene has CDR1 MDHEN and CDR2 SYDVKM. CDR3 length: 16 residues. CDR3 in amino acids: CASSLEQSSYNSPLHF. The CDR3 DNA reads TGTGCCAGCAGTTTAGAGCAGAGCTCCTATAATTCACCCCTCCACTTT.

This clonotype appeared a single time. The chain links TRBV14 to TRBJ2-5; D gene unclear. This CDR3 has 14 amino acids. Deletions cut 0 bases from V and 0 bases from J, with 5 bases between. Germline-derived CDR1 and CDR2 are SGHDN and FVKESK. CDR3 protein: CASSQDPNQETQYF. In DNA, the CDR3 is TGTGCCAGCAGCCAAGATCCCAACCAAGAGACCCAGTACTTC.

The J gene is TRBJ1-5, the V gene TRBV7-9, with a possible D match to TRBD1 (5 bases). This CDR3 region has 15 residues. V was shortened by 5 bases and J by 4 bases, with 15 bases between the two germline ends. Germline values: CDR1 SEHNR, CDR2 FQNEAQ (reference sequence). DNA of the CDR3: TGTGCCAGCAGCCTATTTGCGGGGGGAAATCAGCCCCAGCATTTT. It translates to CASSLFAGGNQPQHF.

This chain links TRBV11-2 with TRBJ2-7, with TRBD1 matching over 7 bases. The CDR3 extends over 16 amino acids. Trimming took 1 base from V and 2 from J; bases not matched to a gene: 8. The germline V gene encodes CDR1 SGHAT and CDR2 FQNNGV. Here the CDR3 reads CASSLATGVGAYEQYF. The CDR3 nucleotides are TGTGCCAGCAGCTTAGCAACAGGGGTTGGGGCCTACGAGCAGTACTTC.

The rearrangement joins TRBV27 to TRBJ1-2; D is uncertain. CDR1 is MNHEY, CDR2 SMNVEV, per germline (reference sequence). The V and J ends lost 6 bases and 4 bases respectively, with 9 bases between them. The CDR3 runs 12 residues. CDR3 sequence: CASRTASYGYTF. Here the CDR3 DNA reads TGTGCCAGCAGGACGGCTTCCTATGGCTACACCTTC.

About this clonotype: Mismatch with germline at one junction end may stem from a read error. This rearrangement joins TRBV11-2 to TRBJ2-3, with TRBD1 as a possible D gene (6 bases). Per germline, CDR1 SGHAT and CDR2 FQNNGV. The CDR3 has 16 amino acids. CDR3: CAGSLGDRMGTDTQYF. The CDR3 DNA reads TGTGCCGGCAGCTTAGGCGACAGGATGGGCACAGATACGCAGTATTTT.

This clonotype occurred once. A much larger clone differs from this one at a single base, so this may be a read error. The V gene is TRBV6-1, the J gene TRBJ2-5, with a possible D match to TRBD1 (6 bases). The CDR3 is made up of 16 amino acids. The germline V gene encodes CDR1 MNHNS and CDR2 SASEGT. DNA of the CDR3: TGTGCCTGCAGTGAATCCGCCCTACAGGGTGGAGAGACCCAGTACTTC. This sequence encodes CACSESALQGGETQYF.

The CDR3 region has the DNA TGCGCCAACGTCGGGGGTTCAAACTATGGCTACACCTTC. Translated: CANVGGSNYGYTF. This sequence joins TRBV10-1 and TRBJ1-2, with a possible D match to TRBD1 (5 bases). Germline assignment: CDR1 WNHNN and CDR2 SYGVQD (reference sequence). Trimming stripped 10 bases from V and 2 bases from J, with 14 bases between. CDR3 size: 13 residues.

This chain links TRBV7-2 with TRBJ2-1, with TRBD2 identical over 13 bases. This CDR3 comprises 15 residues. Looked up from germline, CDR1 is SGHTA and CDR2 is FQGNSA. The V gene end was trimmed by 5 bases and the J gene end by 10 bases; junction bases not matched to a gene: 8. CDR3 sequence: CASSPPLAGGSEQFF. DNA of the CDR3: TGTGCCAGCAGCCCCCCACTAGCGGGAGGGTCCGAGCAGTTCTTC.

The chain recombines TRBV10-3 with TRBJ1-5; 8 bases fit TRBD1. Unmatched junction bases numbered 5, after V lost 2 bases and J lost 5 bases. This CDR3 is built from 15 residues. Germline-derived CDR1 and CDR2 are ENHRY and SYGVKD. The CDR3 bases are TGTGCCATCAGTGAGATGGCAGGGGGCGATCAGCCCCAGCATTTT. This codes for CAISEMAGGDQPQHF.

A word on this clonotype: A junction end diverges from the germline sequence, so it may reflect a read error. The chain links TRBV6-6 to TRBJ1-5, with a possible D match to TRBD1 (5 bases). This CDR3 contains 13 residues. Germline CDR1 reads MNHNY; CDR2 reads SVGAGI (reference sequence). CDR3 protein: CASSRDSNQPRHF. CDR3 bases: TGTGCCAGCAGCCGGGACTCTAATCAGCCCCGGCATTTT.

The chain has TRBV6-6 and TRBJ2-2; no clear D gene. The CDR3 spans 14 residues. V was clipped by 2 bases and J by 3 bases, with 7 bases between them. CDR1 is MNHNY and CDR2 is SVGAGI in the germline V gene (reference sequence). The CDR3 loop is CASSYNQYTGELFF. CDR3 DNA sequence: TGTGCCAGCAGTTACAACCAATACACCGGGGAGCTGTTTTTT.

This clonotype was detected a few times. The rearrangement links TRBV7-2 to TRBJ2-1; D could derive from TRBD1 or TRBD2 (7 bases each). Germline V gene sequence: CDR1 SGHTA, CDR2 FQGNSA. This CDR3 contains 14 residues. V lost 5 bases and J 6 bases, leaving 14 bases between the germline ends. CDR3 bases: TGTGCCAGCAGCGCCCCAGGGGGGGTCAATGAGCAGTTCTTC. Translated: CASSAPGGVNEQFF. Using reference TRBV7-2 and TRBJ2-1 for the parts outside the CDR3, the full variable domain is GAGVSQSPSNKVTEKGKDVELRCDPISGHTALYWYRQSLGQGLEFLIYFQGNSAPDKSGLPSDRFSAERTGGSVSTLTIQRTQQEDSAVYLCASSAPGGVNEQFFGPGTRLTVL.

This clonotype was picked up one time. The chain links TRBV2 to TRBJ2-3; unclear D gene. In germline, CDR1 is SNHLY, CDR2 FYNNEI. Trimming stripped 4 bases from V and 6 bases from J, with 5 bases between. CDR3 length: 11 amino acids. CDR3: CASSGFDTQYF. Written as DNA, the CDR3 is TGTGCCAGCAGTGGGTTTGATACGCAGTATTTT.

This clonotype was observed many times. The V call is TRBV29-1, the J call TRBJ2-3; 9 bases match TRBD2. J was trimmed by 3 bases and V by 8 bases; bases with no gene match: 15. This CDR3 comprises 16 residues. Germline V gene lookup returns CDR1 SQVTM and CDR2 ANQGSEA. The CDR3: CSLSRASGIGTDTQYF. The DNA for the CDR3 is TGCAGCTTATCTAGAGCTAGCGGGATAGGGACAGATACGCAGTATTTT.

The V call is TRBV7-2, the J call TRBJ2-5; 10 nucleotides agree with TRBD2. The DNA end favors TRBJ2-7, so the J call may be wrong. This CDR3 comprises 17 residues. Germline-derived CDR1 and CDR2 are SGHTA and FQGNSA. The CDR3 spells CASSLVVSGLAHYEQYF. CDR3 DNA sequence: TGTGCCAGCAGCTTAGTAGTATCGGGACTAGCGCATTACGAGCAGTACTTC.

The chain links TRBV20-1 to TRBJ1-2; tentative D call: TRBD1 (5 bases). The CDR3 has 14 amino acids. V was trimmed by 0 bases and J by 3 bases, leaving 11 bases between them. Per germline, CDR1 DFQATT and CDR2 SNEGSKA (reference sequence). DNA of the CDR3: TGCAGTGCTAGAGATCCTTCGGGGGACTATGGCTACACCTTC. This sequence encodes CSARDPSGDYGYTF.